Below, 14 T cell receptor beta chains from the same sample are listed, as sequenced in a study of cytomegalovirus exposure and HLA in healthy donors. Primers: 60 Vbeta forward and 13 Jbeta reverse. Generated by immunoSEQ multiplex PCR, the TCRdb table keeps only in-frame clones and is missing some. The sample lists approximately 130,000 clones, 76% occurring once. The specimen sequenced was PBMCs. The source is a female donor in good health and CMV-seropositive.

This chain joins TRBV19 and TRBJ1-5, with 7 nucleotides matching TRBD1. The V gene end was trimmed by 6 bases and the J gene end by 0 bases; junction bases not matched to a gene: 8. The CDR3 sequence is 16 residues long. CDR1 is LNHDA and CDR2 is SQIVND in the germline V gene (reference sequence). CDR3 coding DNA: TGTGCCAGTAGCCCTGTGGGGACAGATAGCAATCAGCCCCAGCATTTT. This encodes CASSPVGTDSNQPQHF.

The chain combines TRBV6-1 with TRBJ1-6; a weak D match, TRBD1 (5 bases). The CDR3 has 14 amino acids. Germline assignment: CDR1 MNHNS and CDR2 SASEGT. V lost 11 bases, J lost 5 bases, and 16 bases lay in between. The CDR3 region is CAGSSGLNNSPLHF. Here the CDR3 DNA reads TGTGCCGGCTCCTCGGGACTAAATAATTCACCCCTCCACTTT.

This clone was observed a few times. This chain connects TRBV30 to TRBJ2-7, with 9 bases lining up with TRBD1. V lost 3 bases, J lost 4 bases, and 1 base stayed unmatched. In germline, CDR1 is GTSNPN, CDR2 SVGIG (reference sequence). This CDR3 spans 12 amino acids. CDR3 sequence: CAWSDRGYEQYF. DNA of the CDR3: TGTGCCTGGAGCGACAGGGGGTACGAGCAGTACTTC.

This clone was seen a handful of times. One junction end disagrees with the germline gene, perhaps due to a read error. V usage is TRBV7-9 and J usage is TRBJ1-1, with TRBD1 identical over 8 bases. This CDR3 contains 12 residues. The germline V gene has CDR1 SEHNR and CDR2 FQNEAQ (reference sequence). CDR3 residues: CSSSPDREKAFF. CDR3 DNA: TGTTCCAGCAGCCCGGACAGGGAGAAAGCTTTCTTT. The full variable domain, completed using reference TRBV7-9 and TRBJ1-1, is DTGVSQNPRHKITKRGQNVTFRCDPISEHNRLYWYRQTLGQGPEFLTYFQNEAQLEKSRLLSDRFSAERPKGSFSTLEIQRTEQGDSAMYLCSSSPDREKAFFGQGTRLTVV.

The gene calls are TRBV7-6 and TRBJ1-5, with D perhaps TRBD1 (6 bases). The V end was cut by 1 base, the J end by 6 bases, with 13 bases between. The germline CDR1 and CDR2 sequences are SGHVS and FNYEAQ. This CDR3 has 15 residues. This CDR3 reads CASSLDGEGGQPQHF. For the CDR3, the DNA is TGTGCCAGCAGCTTAGACGGGGAAGGGGGTCAGCCCCAGCATTTT.

This clone has a handful of counts. The rearrangement joins TRBV5-8 to TRBJ2-3; D is perhaps TRBD2 (5 bases). V was pared by 2 bases and J by 4 bases, with 14 bases between. In germline, CDR1 is SGHTS, CDR2 YDEGEE. The CDR3 spans 15 residues. The CDR3 reads CASSLSAPRADTQYF. The CDR3 bases are TGTGCCAGCAGCTTATCAGCCCCGAGGGCAGATACGCAGTATTTT. The variable domain in full, with the rest retrieved from reference TRBV5-8 and TRBJ2-3, is EAGVTQSPTHLIKTRGQQATLRCSPISGHTSVYWYQQALGLGLQFLLWYDEGEERNRGNFPPRFSGRQFPNYSSELNVNALELEDSALYLCASSLSAPRADTQYFGPGTRLTVL.

The V and J genes are TRBV6-1 and TRBJ1-2; D call uncertain. The V end was cut by 6 bases, the J end by 2 bases, with 13 bases between. This CDR3 is built from 14 residues. Germline assignment: CDR1 MNHNS and CDR2 SASEGT. The DNA of the CDR3 is TGTGCCAGCAGGGTGAAAAGAGGGAACTATGGCTACACCTTC. Protein product: CASRVKRGNYGYTF.

The chain employs TRBV5-1 and TRBJ2-7; 8 positions match TRBD2. Trimming took 2 bases from V and 4 from J; bases not matched to a gene: 5. This CDR3 is built from 14 residues. Germline loops: CDR1 SGHRS, CDR2 YFSETQ. CDR3 nucleotide sequence: TGCGCCAGCAGCTTCCGGGAGGGCCAGTACGAGCAGTACTTC. This gives the protein CASSFREGQYEQYF.

The rearrangement uses TRBV6-5 and TRBJ2-2; 7 bases are shared with TRBD1. Germline CDR1 and CDR2: MNHEY and SVGAGI. The CDR3 contains 15 residues. V dropped 10 bases and J dropped 0; count of bases not matched to a gene: 8. The CDR3 loop is CATTHRGTNTGELFF. The CDR3 coding sequence is TGTGCCACCACTCACAGGGGAACGAACACCGGGGAGCTGTTTTTT.

The rearrangement joins TRBV19 to TRBJ2-7, with a tentative D call TRBD1 (7 bases). CDR1 and CDR2 (germline): LNHDA, SQIVND (reference sequence). The CDR3 sequence is 14 residues long. V was shortened by 2 bases and J by 0 bases, with 8 bases between the two germline ends. CDR3 nucleotide sequence: TGTGCCAGTAGTATACAGGGGGGCTCCTACGAGCAGTACTTC. This codes for CASSIQGGSYEQYF.

The chain recombines TRBV5-1 with TRBJ2-7; D perhaps matches TRBD1 (6 bases). CDR3 size: 17 residues. Trimming removed 4 bases at V and 4 bases at J, with 24 bases between. Germline V gives CDR1 SGHRS, CDR2 YFSETQ. The CDR3, as DNA: TGCGCCAGCAGCCCCGGGTGGGGGCAGATAAGCCTTTACGAGCAGTACTTC. It translates to CASSPGWGQISLYEQYF.

The V and J genes are TRBV5-1 and TRBJ1-1; D is perhaps TRBD1 (5 bases). Trimming took off 2 bases at V and 0 bases at J, with 8 bases between the two ends. The CDR3 covers 14 residues. The germline gives CDR1 SGHRS, CDR2 YFSETQ. As DNA, the CDR3 is TGCGCCAGCAGCTTAGACAGAATGAACACTGAAGCTTTCTTT. It specifies CASSLDRMNTEAFF.

V usage is TRBV29-1 and J usage is TRBJ2-1; 8 bases align to TRBD1. CDR1 is SQVTM and CDR2 is ANQGSEA in the germline V gene. J lost 5 bases, V lost 4 bases, and 4 bases had no gene match. CDR3 length: 13 amino acids. The CDR3 DNA reads TGCAGCGTTGCTTCCAGGGGGCACAATGAGCAGTTCTTC. It codes for CSVASRGHNEQFF.

There are a few counts of this clone. CDR3 DNA sequence: TGTGCCAGCAAGCTAGGGGTTGACTATGGCTACACCTTC. Its protein is CASKLGVDYGYTF. This chain links TRBV6-5 with TRBJ1-2, with D possibly TRBD1 on 5 matching bases. Germline CDR1 and CDR2: MNHEY and SVGAGI. The V gene lost 7 bases and the J gene lost 3 bases, with 12 bases spanning the gap. CDR3 length equals 13 residues.